The 12 T cell receptor beta chains reported below all come from one sample, sequenced in a study of lymphopenia after photon versus proton radiotherapy. TCRdb's copy holds only in-frame clones and misses some; the assay was immunoSEQ multiplex PCR. Among about 22,000 clones listed, about nine tenths were seen once. This specimen was peripheral blood, taken from a patient treated with proton-based radiotherapy. These receptors were collected from a woman aged 70-85 years with pancreatic cancer. Some clones in this sample may be carry-over from other donors' samples.

The genes are TRBV19 and TRBJ1-1; TRBD1 matches at 7 bases. The CDR3 sequence is 15 residues long. Germline CDR1 is LNHDA and CDR2 is SQIVND (reference sequence). V shed 5 bases, J shed 1 base, and the junction held 7 bases outside the gene matches. The CDR3 spells CASSPRTGANTEAFF. CDR3 sequence (DNA): TGTGCCAGTAGTCCACGAACAGGGGCGAACACTGAAGCTTTCTTT.

Remarks on this clone: Compared with germline, one end of the junction differs, possibly owing to a read error. The gene calls are TRBV7-9 and TRBJ1-1, with D perhaps TRBD1 (5 bases). CDR3 size: 15 residues. The germline V gene encodes CDR1 SEHNR and CDR2 FQNEAQ (reference sequence). CDR3 region: CASSLIPGKGTQAFF. CDR3 nucleotide sequence: TGTGCCAGCAGCTTAATACCAGGGAAGGGCACTCAAGCTTTCTTT.

This clone was seen a handful of times. The V gene is TRBV28, the J gene TRBJ1-5, with 8 bases matching TRBD1. This CDR3 region has 14 residues. Per the germline V gene, CDR1 is MDHEN and CDR2 is SYDVKM. J gave up 2 bases and V 6 bases, and 3 bases lay outside the gene matches. The CDR3 protein is CASSTGGGNQPQHF. The DNA of the CDR3 is TGTGCCAGCAGCACAGGGGGGGGCAATCAGCCCCAGCATTTT.

The rearrangement uses TRBV18 and TRBJ2-1; the D call may be TRBD1 or TRBD2 (5 bases each). Germline CDR1 KGHSH, CDR2 LQKENI. CDR3 length: 16 residues. With 1 base removed from V and 7 bases from J, the gap between germline ends came to 17 bases. CDR3 residues: CASSPLAQGSGNEQFF. CDR3 in DNA: TGTGCCAGCTCACCACTTGCGCAGGGTTCGGGGAATGAGCAGTTCTTC.

This clone was observed once. The CDR3 sequence is CASSYVSGGDQPQHF. The CDR3 DNA follows: TGTGCCAGCAGTTACGTTTCAGGGGGGGATCAGCCCCAGCATTTT. The chain recombines TRBV6-6 with TRBJ1-5, with 7 nucleotides matching TRBD1. The CDR3 loop spans 15 amino acids. V was pared by 2 bases and J by 5 bases, with 6 bases of the junction left unmatched. CDR1 is MNHNY and CDR2 is SVGAGI in the germline V gene (reference sequence).

This chain connects TRBV4-3 to TRBJ1-4; unclear D gene. The germline CDR1 and CDR2 sequences are LGHNA and YSLEER. Between the trimmed V and J ends, which lost 0 bases and 5 bases, there was a span of 13 bases. The CDR3 is 16 residues long. The CDR3 loop is CASSQDPTLTNEKLFF. DNA for the CDR3: TGCGCCAGCAGCCAAGACCCCACTCTTACCAATGAAAAACTGTTTTTT.

The chain has TRBV2 and TRBJ2-1; 10 bases map to TRBD2. CDR3 length: 17 residues. With V trimmed by 6 bases and J by 0 bases, 8 bases remained unmatched. Germline V gene data show CDR1 as SNHLY and CDR2 as FYNNEI. CDR3 amino acids: CASSVAASGSSYNEQFF. CDR3 nucleotides: TGTGCCAGCAGCGTAGCGGCTAGCGGGAGCTCCTACAATGAGCAGTTCTTC.

This rearrangement joins TRBV4-1 to TRBJ1-3, with 7 bases identical to TRBD1. Germline values: CDR1 MGHRA, CDR2 YSYEKL. Trimming cost V 4 bases and J 0 bases; bases outside gene matches: 6. This CDR3 spans 16 amino acids. CDR3 protein: CASSRPGTDSGNTIYF. CDR3 coding DNA: TGCGCCAGCAGCCGCCCAGGGACAGACTCTGGAAACACCATATATTTT.

This chain links TRBV11-2 with TRBJ2-1; D is undetermined. V was clipped by 1 base and J by 8 bases, with 12 bases between them. This CDR3 spans 14 amino acids. From germline, CDR1 is SGHAT and CDR2 FQNNGV. This CDR3 reads CASSLVAGVDEQFF. CDR3 in DNA: TGTGCCAGCAGCTTAGTCGCAGGAGTAGATGAGCAGTTCTTC. Variable domain in full (rest from reference TRBV11-2 and TRBJ2-1): EAGVAQSPRYKIIEKRQSVAFWCNPISGHATLYWYQQILGQGPKLLIQFQNNGVVDDSQLPKDRFSAERLKGVDSTLKIQPAKLEDSAVYLCASSLVAGVDEQFFGPGTRLTVL.

The chain employs TRBV5-4 and TRBJ2-7; no firm D call. V was shortened by 3 bases and J by 3 bases, with 10 bases between the two germline ends. Germline V gene sequence: CDR1 SGHNT, CDR2 YYREEE (reference sequence). CDR3 size: 13 residues. The CDR3 nucleotides read TGTGCCAGCAGCTCCGAAACAGACTACGAGCAGTACTTC. Protein: CASSSETDYEQYF.

V gene TRBV28 combines with J gene TRBJ1-1; D is ambiguous. The CDR3 spans 15 residues. V lost 6 bases, J lost 0 bases, and 14 bases lay in between. Germline V gives CDR1 MDHEN, CDR2 SYDVKM. CDR3 protein: CASSPSGRLNTEAFF. CDR3 in DNA: TGTGCCAGCAGCCCTTCTGGACGGCTGAACACTGAAGCTTTCTTT. The entire variable domain, with the rest obtained from reference TRBV28 and TRBJ1-1, is as follows: DVKVTQSSRYLVKRTGEKVFLECVQDMDHENMFWYRQDPGLGLRLIYFSYDVKMKEKGDIPEGYSVSREKKERFSLILESASTNQTSMYLCASSPSGRLNTEAFFGQGTRLTVV.

The genes are TRBV28 and TRBJ2-7; D assignment may be TRBD1 or TRBD2 (6 bases each). This CDR3 region has 14 residues. V was trimmed by 3 bases and J by 6 bases, leaving 15 bases between them. Germline V gene data show CDR1 as MDHEN and CDR2 as SYDVKM. The chain's CDR3 is CASSFPGGGSEQYF. The CDR3, as DNA: TGTGCCAGCAGTTTCCCCGGAGGGGGATCCGAGCAGTACTTC.